This TCR beta chain was observed in a study of cytomegalovirus exposure and HLA in healthy donors. Whole-study results and caveats: Most TCR sequences were rare, but some public TCRs occurred in many donors. In a later analysis, first-cohort TCR clusters were found to tend to co-occur in the approximately 120 validation repertoires. CMV antigen specificity of three CMV-associated chains was confirmed in vitro.

The donors belonged to the roughly 120-subject validation cohort, separate from the roughly 670-subject first cohort. Details on this clone: The antigen remains undetermined.

Sequencing used immunoSEQ multiplex PCR; TCRdb keeps in-frame clones, though not all of them. The sample shows about 98,000 clones, more than 75% of them seen only once. The clonotype originates from a man between 18 and 35 years old in good health and CMV-seropositive. The source material was PBMCs.

CDR3 sequence reads: CASSDRLHGTISTDTQYF. CDR3 DNA sequence: TGCGCCAGCAGTGATAGACTCCACGGGACTATAAGCACAGATACGCAGTATTTT. The V call is TRBV10-1, the J call TRBJ2-3; 7 nucleotides match TRBD2. The J segment lost 0 bases and the V segment lost 3 bases, leaving 12 bases of the junction unmatched. In germline, CDR1 is WNHNN, CDR2 SYGVQD (reference sequence). This CDR3 region has 18 residues.